This passage covers 26 T cell receptor beta chains from one sample sequenced in a study of blood T cell repertoires in COVID-19. Using immunoSEQ multiplex PCR, the repertoire was profiled, and TCRdb retains in-frame clones only, with some absent. The sample includes around 310,000 clones, roughly 86% of them seen just once. Sequencing was carried out using PBMCs or T cells enriched from blood (not recorded which). Receptors were obtained from a woman aged 25 to 39 who had recovered from COVID-19.

The chain is built from TRBV28 and TRBJ2-3; TRBD2 matches 9 bases. Germline V lookup: CDR1 MDHEN, CDR2 SYDVKM. V was pared by 6 bases and J by 7 bases, with 8 bases of the junction left unmatched. This CDR3 is built from 14 residues. CDR3 region: CASRREGSLYTQYF. Here the CDR3 DNA reads TGTGCCAGCAGGCGGGAGGGGAGTTTATATACGCAGTATTTT.

The V gene is TRBV5-4, the J gene TRBJ2-5; 7 nucleotides agree with TRBD2. J was trimmed by 1 base and V by 5 bases; bases with no gene match: 8. The CDR3 is made up of 15 amino acids. CDR1 is SGHNT, CDR2 YYREEE, per germline (reference sequence). CDR3 nucleotides: TGTGCCAGCAGGGGTAGCGGGCGAAGCCAAGAGACCCAGTACTTC. This gives the protein CASRGSGRSQETQYF.

The chain recombines TRBV18 with TRBJ2-7; 9 bases are shared with TRBD1. After removal of 6 bases from V and 0 bases from J, the junction contained 3 bases not matched to a gene. The germline V gene has CDR1 KGHSH and CDR2 LQKENI. The CDR3 sequence is 14 residues long. The CDR3 nucleotides read TGTGCCAGCTCCGGGGGACAGGGCTCCTACGAGCAGTACTTC. The encoded protein is CASSGGQGSYEQYF. The full variable domain, in which reference TRBV18 and TRBJ2-7 provide the parts outside the CDR3, is NAGVMQNPRHLVRRRGQEARLRCSPMKGHSHVYWYRQLPEEGLKFMVYLQKENIIDESGMPKERFSAEFPKEGPSILRIQQVVRGDSAAYFCASSGGQGSYEQYFGPGTRLTVT.

The V call is TRBV6-5, the J call TRBJ2-1; tentative D call: TRBD2 (6 bases). V lost 5 bases, J lost 10 bases, and 9 bases lay in between. In germline, CDR1 is MNHEY, CDR2 SVGAGI. This CDR3 is built from 11 residues. This CDR3 is CASSLGLEQFF. CDR3 coding DNA: TGTGCCAGCAGTCTTGGACTAGAGCAGTTCTTC.

The J gene is TRBJ2-3, the V gene TRBV3-1 (or the pseudogene TRBV3-2); D not resolved. CDR3 length equals 15 residues. The germline V gene has CDR1 LGHDT and CDR2 YNNKEL (reference sequence). Deletions cut 0 bases from V and 4 bases from J, with 11 bases between. CDR3 region: CASSQDLGSPDTQYF. In DNA, the CDR3 is TGTGCCAGCAGCCAAGATTTGGGCTCCCCAGATACGCAGTATTTT.

V gene TRBV24-1 combines with J gene TRBJ2-1, with 7 bases identical to TRBD2. J lost 7 bases, V lost 3 bases, and 5 bases had no gene match. CDR3 length: 14 amino acids. CDR1 and CDR2 (germline): KGHDR, SFDVKD. The CDR3 nucleotides are TGTGCCACCAGTGATAATTGGGGGGGGAATGAGCAGTTCTTC. Its translation is CATSDNWGGNEQFF.

V is TRBV7-9 and J is TRBJ2-7; 8 nucleotides agree with TRBD1. Trimming removed 4 bases from V and 1 base from J; junction bases left unmatched: 18. The CDR3 sequence is 19 residues long. Germline-derived CDR1 and CDR2 are SEHNR and FQNEAQ (reference sequence). CDR3: CASSSRQGLRPFPSYEQYF. The DNA for the CDR3 is TGTGCCAGCAGCTCCCGACAGGGGTTGCGCCCCTTCCCTTCCTACGAGCAGTACTTC.

This clone came up once. In DNA, the CDR3 is TGTGCCAGCGGAGCTGCCTTTATCGGCTACACCTTC. It is translated as CASGAAFIGYTF. The gene calls are TRBV28 and TRBJ1-2; no firm D call. Germline V lookup: CDR1 MDHEN, CDR2 SYDVKM. Trimming shortened V by 8 bases and J by 8 bases, and 15 bases separated the two germline ends. This CDR3 spans 12 amino acids.

J is TRBJ2-3 and V is TRBV18, with D perhaps TRBD1 (5 bases). The CDR3 has 15 amino acids. CDR1 and CDR2 from the germline V gene are KGHSH and LQKENI. Trimming removed 3 bases at V and 0 bases at J, with 10 bases between. CDR3 loop: CASSPPGLSTDTQYF. The CDR3 coding sequence is TGTGCCAGCTCACCCCCAGGGCTTAGCACAGATACGCAGTATTTT.

The count of this clone is one. The rearrangement uses TRBV29-1 and TRBJ1-1; TRBD1 agrees at 10 bases. Germline lookup yields CDR1 SQVTM and CDR2 ANQGSEA. The CDR3 is 14 amino acids. The V segment lost 5 bases and the J segment 5 bases; nucleotides outside the gene matches: 8. CDR3 nucleotides: TGCAGCGTTATCTGGACAGGGGGGGGTACTGAAGCTTTCTTT. Its protein is CSVIWTGGGTEAFF.

V is TRBV20-1 and J is TRBJ2-7; 12 bases agree with TRBD2. The J segment lost 4 bases and the V segment lost 3 bases, leaving 16 bases of the junction unmatched. The CDR3 sequence is 18 residues long. Germline CDR1 and CDR2: DFQATT and SNEGSKA (reference sequence). CDR3 bases: TGCAGTGCTAGTGGGACGGGGAAGAGACTAGCGGGAGAATACGAGCAGTACTTC. Translated: CSASGTGKRLAGEYEQYF.

The gene calls are TRBV5-1 and TRBJ2-3, with D hard to call. The germline V gene has CDR1 SGHRS and CDR2 YFSETQ. The V and J ends lost 4 bases and 1 base respectively, with 4 bases between them. The CDR3 contains 12 residues. In DNA, the CDR3 is TGCGCCAGCAGCCCCGGCACAGATACGCAGTATTTT. Its translation is CASSPGTDTQYF.

The chain uses TRBV6-5 and TRBJ2-7; D call uncertain. V shed 6 bases and J shed 2 bases, with 11 bases lying between them. This CDR3 has 13 amino acids. CDR1 and CDR2 from the germline V gene are MNHEY and SVGAGI. CDR3 sequence reads: CASSHRGPYEQYF. The CDR3 DNA follows: TGTGCCAGCAGCCATCGCGGTCCCTACGAGCAGTACTTC.

This sequence joins TRBV10-1 and TRBJ2-1; TRBD2 matches 9 bases. Germline values: CDR1 WNHNN, CDR2 SYGVQD (reference sequence). Trimming at V came to 5 bases and at J to 7 bases, leaving 6 bases not matched to a gene. The CDR3 extends over 14 amino acids. CDR3 loop: CASSRSLAGNEQFF. The DNA of the CDR3 is TGCGCCAGCAGTCGGTCTCTAGCGGGAAATGAGCAGTTCTTC.

V is TRBV28 and J is TRBJ2-1; the D gene is possibly TRBD1 (5 bases). The germline V gene encodes CDR1 MDHEN and CDR2 SYDVKM. There are 14 residues in the CDR3. Trimming removed 6 bases from V and 4 bases from J, with 13 bases in between. CDR3 nucleotides: TGTGCCAGCAGCCCACATGACAGATACAATGAGCAGTTCTTC. This codes for CASSPHDRYNEQFF. The full variable domain, its missing parts supplied by reference TRBV28 and TRBJ2-1, is DVKVTQSSRYLVKRTGEKVFLECVQDMDHENMFWYRQDPGLGLRLIYFSYDVKMKEKGDIPEGYSVSREKKERFSLILESASTNQTSMYLCASSPHDRYNEQFFGPGTRLTVL.

A few counts support this clone. The chain carries TRBV12-3 or TRBV12-4 and TRBJ2-5, with 7 positions matching TRBD2. J lost 3 bases, V lost 8 bases, and 0 bases had no gene match. CDR3 length equals 11 residues. The CDR3 nucleotides read TGTGCCAGCCGGGGGGAAGAGACCCAGTACTTC. It codes for CASRGEETQYF.

The CDR3 loop is CSVTGFGTEAFF. DNA of the CDR3: TGCAGCGTCACAGGGTTTGGAACTGAAGCTTTCTTT. The chain employs TRBV29-1 and TRBJ1-1; maybe TRBD1 (6 bases). Trimming stripped 6 bases from V and 5 bases from J, with 13 bases between. CDR3 length equals 12 residues. The germline gives CDR1 SQVTM, CDR2 ANQGSEA.

The chain carries TRBV4-1 and TRBJ2-3; D call uncertain. Germline CDR1 and CDR2: MGHRA and YSYEKL. The CDR3 extends over 15 amino acids. The V end was cut by 2 bases, the J end by 4 bases, with 13 bases between. This CDR3 is CASSQPERIPDTQYF. CDR3 nucleotides: TGCGCCAGCAGCCAACCGGAGAGAATCCCAGATACGCAGTATTTT.

This clone was seen just once. The chain combines TRBV19 with TRBJ1-1; D may be TRBD1 (5 bases). Germline-derived CDR1 and CDR2 are LNHDA and SQIVND (reference sequence). This CDR3 has 15 amino acids. Trimming cost V 5 bases and J 0 bases, with 13 bases left between them. The CDR3 reads CASSSITGMNTEAFF. The CDR3 region has the DNA TGTGCCAGTAGTTCGATAACAGGTATGAACACTGAAGCTTTCTTT.

This sequence joins TRBV2 and TRBJ2-1, with 11 bases that match TRBD2. V shed 9 bases and J 15 bases; nucleotides not matched to a gene: 16. CDR3 size: 14 residues. Germline assignment: CDR1 SNHLY and CDR2 FYNNEI. The CDR3 region is CARTGTSGLEGGFF. For the CDR3, the DNA is TGTGCCAGGACCGGGACTAGCGGTTTGGAGGGTGGGTTCTTC.

The genes are TRBV18 and TRBJ1-1, with TRBD1 matching over 7 bases. Trimming cost V 3 bases and J 1 base; bases outside gene matches: 5. Germline V gene lookup returns CDR1 KGHSH and CDR2 LQKENI. The CDR3 is 15 amino acids. CDR3 amino acids: CASSPRDSANTEAFF. DNA of the CDR3: TGTGCCAGCTCACCCAGGGACAGCGCGAACACTGAAGCTTTCTTT.

This chain uses TRBV29-1 with TRBJ2-7; D remains unclear. Germline V CDR1 and CDR2: SQVTM, ANQGSEA. Trimming took 2 bases from V and 0 from J, leaving 11 bases between them. The CDR3 has 14 amino acids. The CDR3 loop reads CSVERVGSSYEQYF. The CDR3 coding sequence is TGCAGCGTTGAACGAGTGGGCAGCTCCTACGAGCAGTACTTC.

The sample holds a few counts of this clone. The chain is built from TRBV7-9 and TRBJ2-7; 8 bases line up with TRBD2. The CDR3 is 14 amino acids. Germline V gene sequence: CDR1 SEHNR, CDR2 FQNEAQ (reference sequence). Trimming took 5 bases from V and 6 from J; bases not matched to a gene: 9. The CDR3 region is CASSVPGLGGEQYF. The CDR3 DNA is TGTGCCAGCAGCGTCCCGGGACTAGGGGGCGAGCAGTACTTC. Variable domain in full (rest from reference TRBV7-9 and TRBJ2-7): DTGVSQNPRHKITKRGQNVTFRCDPISEHNRLYWYRQTLGQGPEFLTYFQNEAQLEKSRLLSDRFSAERPKGSFSTLEIQRTEQGDSAMYLCASSVPGLGGEQYFGPGTRLTVT.

This clone appeared once. V and J are TRBV7-2 and TRBJ2-3, with TRBD1 matching over 7 bases. Germline V gene sequence: CDR1 SGHTA, CDR2 FQGNSA. This CDR3 region has 14 residues. Trimming at V came to 7 bases and at J to 4 bases, leaving 8 bases not matched to a gene. The CDR3 here is CASTQGQGADTQYF. The CDR3 DNA reads as TGTGCCAGCACCCAGGGGCAGGGGGCAGATACGCAGTATTTT. Full variable domain (outside the CDR3, taken from reference TRBV7-2 and TRBJ2-3): GAGVSQSPSNKVTEKGKDVELRCDPISGHTALYWYRQSLGQGLEFLIYFQGNSAPDKSGLPSDRFSAERTGGSVSTLTIQRTQQEDSAVYLCASTQGQGADTQYFGPGTRLTVL.

The chain is built from TRBV5-1 and TRBJ1-2; 12 positions agree with TRBD1. Germline CDR1 SGHRS, CDR2 YFSETQ. After removal of 4 bases from V and 7 bases from J, the junction contained 14 bases not matched to a gene. The CDR3 has 17 amino acids. CDR3 region: CASSPTGTGGLISGYTF. The CDR3 nucleotides read TGCGCCAGCAGCCCAACGGGGACAGGGGGCCTAATCTCTGGCTACACCTTC.

The J gene is TRBJ1-1, the V gene TRBV5-4; D call uncertain. Trimming removed 0 bases from V and 0 bases from J, with 9 bases in between. CDR1 is SGHNT and CDR2 is YYREEE in the germline V gene (reference sequence). There are 15 residues in the CDR3. The CDR3: CASSLGPNMNTEAFF. Here the CDR3 DNA reads TGTGCCAGCAGCTTGGGGCCAAACATGAACACTGAAGCTTTCTTT.